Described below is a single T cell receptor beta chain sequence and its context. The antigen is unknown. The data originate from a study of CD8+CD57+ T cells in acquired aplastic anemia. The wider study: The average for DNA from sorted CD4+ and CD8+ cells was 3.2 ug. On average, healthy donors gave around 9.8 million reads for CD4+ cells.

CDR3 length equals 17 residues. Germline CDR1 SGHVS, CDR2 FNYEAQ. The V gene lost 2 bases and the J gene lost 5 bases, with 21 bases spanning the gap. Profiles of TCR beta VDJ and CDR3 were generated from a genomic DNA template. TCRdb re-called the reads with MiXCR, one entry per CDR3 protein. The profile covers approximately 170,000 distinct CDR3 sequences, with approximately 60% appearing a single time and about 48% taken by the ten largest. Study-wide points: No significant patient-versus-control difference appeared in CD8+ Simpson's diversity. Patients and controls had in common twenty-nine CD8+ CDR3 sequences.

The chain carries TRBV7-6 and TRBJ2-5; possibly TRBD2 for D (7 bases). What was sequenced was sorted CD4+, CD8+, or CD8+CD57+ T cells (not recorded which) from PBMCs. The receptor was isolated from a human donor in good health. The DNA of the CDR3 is TGTGCCAGCAGCTTAAGTCTCGTCCGGGGGGCAGGGGAGACCCAGTACTTC. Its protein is CASSLSLVRGAGETQYF.